This section outlines one TCR beta chain sequence together with its context. Assay execution proceeded at the deep level. Sorted-subset replicate PCR reactions contained 200 to 250 ng DNA, corresponding to some 29,000 T cell genomes. The data were produced by immunoSEQ multiplex PCR, yet TCRdb's version contains in-frame clones alone and is incomplete. The sample contains around 2.1 million clones, nearly 97% of which appear only once. The data stem from a study of shared clonotypes between healthy human individuals. Germline trimming cut 5 bases from V and 7 bases from J; bases unmatched to any gene: 7. Germline assignment: CDR1 SEHNR and CDR2 FQNEAQ (reference sequence). There are 15 residues in the CDR3. Recent acute infections and vaccinations were absent in the healthy HIV-negative adult donors.

What was sequenced was naive CD4+ T cells sorted from blood. The subset was: CD45RA+ positively selected. This TCR came from a man aged 18 to 30 in good health. The V gene is TRBV7-9, the J gene TRBJ1-6; 8 bases are shared with TRBD1. In DNA, the CDR3 is TGTGCCAGCAGCCGGGACAGGACGCTCAATTCACCCCTCCACTTT. The encoded protein is CASSRDRTLNSPLHF. The full variable domain, its missing parts supplied by reference TRBV7-9 and TRBJ1-6, is DTGVSQNPRHKITKRGQNVTFRCDPISEHNRLYWYRQTLGQGPEFLTYFQNEAQLEKSRLLSDRFSAERPKGSFSTLEIQRTEQGDSAMYLCASSRDRTLNSPLHFGNGTRLTVT.